What follows are 4 T cell receptor beta chains derived from one specimen sequenced in a study of shared clonotypes between healthy human individuals. The assay was immunoSEQ multiplex PCR, and TCRdb's table has in-frame clones only and misses some. The sample shows 2 million to 2.5 million clones, about 95% of them seen only once. The sequenced material came from naive CD4+ T cells sorted from blood. Stated subset: CD45RA+ positively selected. These receptors all stem from a man aged 18 to 29 in good health.

Note on this clone: Other nucleotide sequences in the sample specify the same CDR3. The gene calls are TRBV6-5 and TRBJ1-6, with TRBD1 matching over 8 bases. Unmatched junction bases numbered 4, after V lost 5 bases and J lost 7 bases. The germline gives CDR1 MNHEY, CDR2 SVGAGI. The CDR3 is made up of 14 amino acids. In DNA, the CDR3 is TGTGCCAGCAGTCGTACAGGGGGGAATTCACCCCTCCACTTT. It is translated as CASSRTGGNSPLHF.

To note about this clone: Other DNA sequences in this specimen translate into the identical CDR3. The gene calls are TRBV10-3 and TRBJ2-7; D call uncertain. V was pared by 0 bases and J by 4 bases, with 4 bases between. The CDR3 loop spans 12 amino acids. The germline V gene has CDR1 ENHRY and CDR2 SYGVKD. CDR3 sequence: CAISESAYEQYF. As DNA, the CDR3 is TGTGCCATCAGTGAGTCGGCTTACGAGCAGTACTTC.

V and J are TRBV11-2 and TRBJ2-4; D gene ambiguous. This CDR3 is built from 15 residues. Germline V lookup: CDR1 SGHAT, CDR2 FQNNGV. The ends were cut back, 5 bases at V and 0 bases at J, with 11 bases in the middle. The DNA of the CDR3 is TGTGCCAGCAGCCCCCCCAGCCTAGCCAAAAACATTCAGTACTTC. It translates to CASSPPSLAKNIQYF.

V usage is TRBV5-4 and J usage is TRBJ2-1; no reliable D call. In germline, CDR1 is SGHNT, CDR2 YYREEE (reference sequence). The germline V and J ends were trimmed by 3 bases and 6 bases, with 10 bases remaining between them. This CDR3 spans 13 amino acids. This CDR3 reads CASSSDGINEQFF. The CDR3 DNA sequence: TGTGCCAGCAGCTCGGACGGAATCAATGAGCAGTTCTTC.